The sample holds many counts of the clone carrying this TCR beta chain. Antigen: not known. These data belong to a study of T cells in Graves' hyperthyroidism and ophthalmopathy. General study results and limits: Most thyroid clonotypes that were expanded above 0.001 also turned up in blood.

TCR beta CDR3 sequences were amplified from RNA transcripts. HTBI primers were the set used in a first-round RT-PCR of the TCR CDR3. TCRdb independently ran MiXCR on the multiplex PCR reads; one entry per CDR3 protein. The sample consists of 750,000 to 900,000 distinct CDR3 sequences, more than 30% of them appearing once. CDR1 SGHRS and CDR2 YFSETQ come from the germline V gene. There are 16 residues in the CDR3. Trimming pared 4 bases from V and 2 bases from J, leaving 18 bases between. The J gene is TRBJ1-2, the V gene TRBV5-1, with no clear D. This clonotype originated in a young man with Graves' hyperthyroidism. Material for sequencing was blood. This CDR3 reads CASSPSAAAQNYGYTF. The CDR3 coding sequence is TGCGCCAGCAGCCCCTCAGCGGCAGCTCAGAACTATGGCTACACCTTC.